This T cell receptor (beta chain) originates from a study of spatial heterogeneity in lung cancer. V dropped 0 bases and J dropped 7 bases, with 9 bases sitting between them. Germline loops: CDR1 LGHDT, CDR2 YNNKEL (reference sequence). The CDR3 totals 13 residues. TCR cDNA molecules each had a unique molecular identifier. TCRdb called the 5' RACE reads again in MiXCR, with one record for every CDR3 protein. The data contain 40,000 or so distinct CDR3 sequences, 5.2% of them singletons. This clonotype was seen a handful of times. Noted time point: sample taken at primary tumor resection. Whole RNA came from tumor, nontumor lung or frozen PBMC and was sequenced without being sorted.

The TCR sequence derives from a female donor with early-stage non-small cell lung cancer. The source material was PBMCs, sampled at surgery. J is TRBJ1-1 and V is TRBV3-1; a possible D gene is TRBD1 (5 bases). CDR3 nucleotides: TGTGCCAGCAGCCAAGATGGGACGGGTGAAGCTTTCTTT. This codes for CASSQDGTGEAFF.